This TCR beta chain was identified in a study of control samples from healthy donors and cancer patients (dated by TCRdb to the early 2020s). Compared with germline, V lacks 1 base and J lacks 3 bases; bases without a gene match: 4. CDR3 length: 15 amino acids, cysteine to phenylalanine. CDR3 DNA only is kept here, 45 bases in frame from base 1. The germline V gene (reference sequence) gives CDR1 as LGHDT and CDR2 as YNNKEL. This clone was found once. Its antigen is not yet known. Base qualities are not recorded, but no much larger clone differs from it by a single base. Library prep was done by the immunoSEQ multiplex PCR assay. As stored in TCRdb, this immuneACCESS dataset retains in-frame rearrangements with V and J assigned. A fraction of the clones does not appear; measured against another copy, unresolved V genes explain less than half of the discrepancy, and the remainder lacks a known reason. Across this sample there are 70,000 to 85,000 clones, with around 92% seen only once. Roughly 18% of the sample rests with the top ten.

Sequenced: blood. The sequence was obtained from a man between 45 and 60 years old in good health. The receptor chain draws on TRBV3-1 (or the pseudogene TRBV3-2) and TRBJ1-1, with 8 middle bases fitting TRBD1. The sequenced DNA is TGTGCCAGCAGCCAAGGAACAGGGGGGTACACTGAAGCTTTCTTT. Its amino acids are CASSQGTGGYTEAFF.